This TCR beta chain was sequenced during a study of cytomegalovirus exposure and HLA in healthy donors. The PCR used 60 Vbeta and 13 Jbeta primers. Data came from immunoSEQ multiplex PCR; TCRdb stores just in-frame clones and leaves some out. The data show more than 70,000 clones, around two thirds seen once. Input material: PBMCs. The clonotype originates from a woman aged 45-65 years in good health and CMV-seropositive.

Here the CDR3 DNA reads TGTGCCAGCAGCGCAGGGGGCACGAGCTACACCTTC. It encodes CASSAGGTSYTF. The chain links TRBV9 to TRBJ1-2; TRBD1 matches at 8 bases. Germline lookup yields CDR1 SGDLS and CDR2 YYNGEE. CDR3 length: 12 amino acids. The trim removed 3 bases at V and 9 bases at J, leaving 4 bases unmatched.